The 18 T cell receptor beta chains below all came from one sample that was sequenced in a study of neoadjuvant anti-PD-1 for oral cavity cancer. Clones were sequenced by immunoSEQ multiplex PCR, and TCRdb holds only the in-frame ones, with some missing. The sample carries 60,000 to 80,000 clones, roughly 80% recorded once. Here the sequenced sample was PBMCs, taken before nivolumab (anti-PD-1) treatment. All receptors come from a person aged 35-79 years with oral cavity squamous cell carcinoma.

This chain connects TRBV6-5 to TRBJ1-2; D is possibly TRBD1 (6 bases). Deletions cut 1 base from V and 4 bases from J, with 13 bases between. Germline values: CDR1 MNHEY, CDR2 SVGAGI. The CDR3 consists of 15 residues. CDR3: CASSYLGQRSYGYTF. The CDR3 DNA reads as TGTGCCAGCAGTTACTTAGGACAGCGAAGCTATGGCTACACCTTC.

The rearrangement links TRBV2 to TRBJ1-2, with a tentative D call TRBD1 (5 bases). The CDR3 extends over 13 amino acids. Germline-derived CDR1 and CDR2 are SNHLY and FYNNEI. V was trimmed by 3 bases and J by 4 bases, leaving 9 bases between them. CDR3 DNA sequence: TGTGCCAGCAGTGAGGGAGGGGTCTATGGCTACACCTTC. It translates to CASSEGGVYGYTF. Based on the CDR3 plus reference TRBV2 and TRBJ1-2, the full variable domain is EPEVTQTPSHQVTQMGQEVILRCVPISNHLYFYWYRQILGQKVEFLVSFYNNEISEKSEIFDDQFSVERPDGSNFTLKIRSTKLEDSAMYFCASSEGGVYGYTFGSGTRLTVV.

This chain links TRBV6-6 with TRBJ1-1, with D uncertain. The length of the CDR3 is 15 residues. The germline V gene encodes CDR1 MNHNY and CDR2 SVGAGI (reference sequence). Deletions cut 3 bases from V and 1 base from J, with 12 bases between. CDR3: CASSYLRGGNTEAFF. The CDR3 coding sequence is TGTGCCAGCAGTTATCTCCGGGGAGGGAACACTGAAGCTTTCTTT.

The CDR3 is CASSDTSEETQYF. The CDR3 DNA follows: TGCGCCAGCAGCGACACTAGCGAGGAGACCCAGTACTTC. V and J are TRBV5-1 and TRBJ2-5; 7 nucleotides align to TRBD2. There are 13 residues in the CDR3. Germline V gives CDR1 SGHRS, CDR2 YFSETQ. V lost 4 bases, J lost 5 bases, and 5 bases stayed unmatched.

This chain links TRBV11-2 with TRBJ1-4, with 8 bases identical to TRBD1. Germline-derived CDR1 and CDR2 are SGHAT and FQNNGV. This CDR3 has 16 residues. V shed 5 bases and J 7 bases; nucleotides not matched to a gene: 12. The CDR3 bases are TGTGCCAGCAGCCCCTTGTCCAGGGGGCGCGTTGAAAAACTGTTTTTT. The encoded protein is CASSPLSRGRVEKLFF.

The chain combines TRBV5-1 with TRBJ2-5; no firm D call. The CDR3 is 14 amino acids. The ends were cut back, 3 bases at V and 2 bases at J, with 11 bases in the middle. Germline CDR1 reads SGHRS; CDR2 reads YFSETQ. This chain's CDR3 is CASSSLLRQETQYF. The CDR3 region has the DNA TGCGCCAGCAGCTCCTTACTTAGGCAAGAGACCCAGTACTTC.

The chain has TRBV5-4 and TRBJ2-5, with D uncertain. The CDR3 is 14 residues long. V lost 1 base and J lost 7, with 14 bases in between. Germline CDR1 is SGHNT and CDR2 is YYREEE (reference sequence). CDR3 nucleotide sequence: TGTGCCAGCAGCTTGATCGGGTCCAAGGTGACCCAGTACTTC. Protein product: CASSLIGSKVTQYF.

This chain joins TRBV5-4 and TRBJ1-1; 7 bases agree with TRBD1. CDR1 is SGHNT and CDR2 is YYREEE in the germline V gene (reference sequence). V lost 4 bases, J lost 0 bases, and 9 bases stayed unmatched. The CDR3 is 16 amino acids. CDR3 nucleotide sequence: TGTGCCAGCAGCCTAGGACAGGAACGGATGAACACTGAAGCTTTCTTT. This sequence encodes CASSLGQERMNTEAFF.

The chain uses TRBV7-9 and TRBJ1-1; D unclear. This CDR3 contains 15 residues. V was clipped by 4 bases and J by 0 bases, with 12 bases between them. Germline CDR1 and CDR2: SEHNR and FQNEAQ (reference sequence). CDR3 residues: CASSSPTDMNTEAFF. As DNA, the CDR3 is TGTGCCAGCAGCTCGCCCACAGACATGAACACTGAAGCTTTCTTT.

This clone was recorded a few times. The J gene is TRBJ2-7, the V gene TRBV7-7, with D uncertain. Per germline, CDR1 SSHAT and CDR2 FNYEAQ (reference sequence). This CDR3 comprises 15 residues. The V end lost 1 base, the J end lost 5 bases, and 15 bases lay between the germline ends. The CDR3 spells CASSLGDKGIHEQYF. In nucleotides, the CDR3 is TGTGCCAGCAGCTTAGGGGATAAGGGTATCCACGAGCAGTACTTC.

The chain links TRBV5-1 to TRBJ1-6, with D unresolved. CDR1 is SGHRS and CDR2 is YFSETQ in the germline V gene. V dropped 2 bases and J dropped 5 bases, with 8 bases sitting between them. This CDR3 is built from 14 residues. The CDR3 is CASSLSGDNSPLHF. Here the CDR3 DNA reads TGCGCCAGCAGCTTAAGTGGGGATAATTCACCCCTCCACTTT.

The V and J genes are TRBV19 and TRBJ2-1, with TRBD2 matching over 9 bases. V lost 3 bases and J lost 10; bases outside the gene matches: 13. CDR1 LNHDA and CDR2 SQIVND come from the germline V gene (reference sequence). The length of the CDR3 is 16 residues. The CDR3: CASSMGRGTSIIEQFF. The CDR3 DNA sequence: TGTGCCAGTAGTATGGGGCGTGGGACTAGCATCATAGAGCAGTTCTTC.

V is TRBV19 and J is TRBJ1-2; D is possibly TRBD1 (5 bases). Per the germline V gene, CDR1 is LNHDA and CDR2 is SQIVND (reference sequence). V lost 4 bases and J lost 4, with 19 bases in between. The CDR3 spans 16 residues. In nucleotides, the CDR3 is TGTGCCAGTAGTAGCGGGGCGGTGCCCGTCCCCTATGGCTACACCTTC. It specifies CASSSGAVPVPYGYTF.

The rearrangement uses TRBV2 and TRBJ1-6; 7 nucleotides line up with TRBD1. Germline V CDR1 and CDR2: SNHLY, FYNNEI. The J segment lost 10 bases and the V segment lost 6 bases, leaving 6 bases of the junction unmatched. The CDR3 sequence is 13 residues long. In DNA, the CDR3 is TGTGCCAGCAGAGGGGGCCCGGACTCACCCCTCCACTTT. Amino acids: CASRGGPDSPLHF.

The chain recombines TRBV10-2 with TRBJ2-2, with 14 bases aligning to TRBD2. Per germline, CDR1 WSHSY and CDR2 SAAADI. The CDR3 is 16 residues long. J was trimmed by 4 bases and V by 7 bases; bases with no gene match: 5. Here the CDR3 reads CASKGLAGEGTGELFF. For the CDR3, the DNA is TGCGCCAGCAAGGGACTAGCGGGAGAGGGCACCGGGGAGCTGTTTTTT.

This chain uses TRBV18 with TRBJ1-5; D is perhaps TRBD1 (5 bases). With 4 bases removed from V and 3 bases from J, the gap between germline ends came to 7 bases. CDR3 length: 13 amino acids. CDR1 and CDR2 from the germline V gene are KGHSH and LQKENI. The CDR3: CASSQGLNQPQHF. The CDR3 DNA is TGTGCCAGCTCACAGGGGCTCAATCAGCCCCAGCATTTT. The full variable domain, rest sourced from reference TRBV18 and TRBJ1-5, is NAGVMQNPRHLVRRRGQEARLRCSPMKGHSHVYWYRQLPEEGLKFMVYLQKENIIDESGMPKERFSAEFPKEGPSILRIQQVVRGDSAAYFCASSQGLNQPQHFGDGTRLSIL.

The chain carries TRBV5-1 and TRBJ2-7, with D maybe TRBD2 (6 bases). Germline-derived CDR1 and CDR2 are SGHRS and YFSETQ. V was clipped by 4 bases and J by 6 bases, with 14 bases between them. This CDR3 has 13 residues. The chain's CDR3 is CASSAGTPFEQYF. CDR3 DNA: TGCGCCAGCAGCGCTGGGACTCCTTTCGAGCAGTACTTC.

This sequence joins TRBV9 and TRBJ1-5; the match to TRBD1 covers 8 bases. V trimming: 5 bases; J trimming: 5 bases; junction bases outside the gene matches: 9. This CDR3 contains 15 residues. Looked up from germline, CDR1 is SGDLS and CDR2 is YYNGEE. Written as DNA, the CDR3 is TGTGCCAGCAGTAGAGGACAGGGCATATATCAGCCCCAGCATTTT. Translated, it gives CASSRGQGIYQPQHF. Looking up the rest from reference TRBV9 and TRBJ1-5 gives the full variable domain: DSGVTQTPKHLITATGQRVTLRCSPRSGDLSVYWYQQSLDQGLQFLIQYYNGEERAKGNILERFSAQQFPDLHSELNLSSLELGDSALYFCASSRGQGIYQPQHFGDGTRLSIL.